This T cell receptor (beta chain) appears in the sequencing data of a study of shared clonotypes between healthy human individuals. Regarding the study as a whole: It was expected that sequencing depth would affect clonotype sharing among donors.

Clones were read by immunoSEQ multiplex PCR, and TCRdb kept only the in-frame ones, dropping some. The sample contains around 720,000 clones, roughly 73% of which appear only once. Looked up from germline, CDR1 is MNHNS and CDR2 is SASEGT. V was trimmed by 6 bases and J by 6 bases, leaving 15 bases between them. There are 14 residues in the CDR3. Notes on this clone: As yet, its antigen is unknown.

The chain carries TRBV6-1 and TRBJ2-1; either TRBD1 or TRBD2 may supply D (5 bases each). The receptor comes from a woman in her thirties in good health. Sequenced: memory CD4+ T cells sorted from blood. Specified subset: CD45RA-negative fraction. The CDR3 DNA reads as TGTGCCAGCAGCCCGGGGCAGTATACCAATGAGCAGTTCTTC. This translates into CASSPGQYTNEQFF.